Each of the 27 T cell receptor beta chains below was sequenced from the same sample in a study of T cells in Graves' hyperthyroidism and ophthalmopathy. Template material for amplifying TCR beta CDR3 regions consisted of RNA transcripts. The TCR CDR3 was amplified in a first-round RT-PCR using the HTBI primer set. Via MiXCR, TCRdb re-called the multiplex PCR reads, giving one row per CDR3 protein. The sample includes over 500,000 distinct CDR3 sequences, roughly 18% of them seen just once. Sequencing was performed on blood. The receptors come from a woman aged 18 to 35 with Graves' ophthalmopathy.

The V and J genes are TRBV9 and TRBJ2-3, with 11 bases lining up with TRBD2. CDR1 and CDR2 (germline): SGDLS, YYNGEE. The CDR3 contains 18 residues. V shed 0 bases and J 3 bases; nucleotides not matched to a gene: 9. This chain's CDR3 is CASSVEGASGRKTDTQYF. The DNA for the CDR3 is TGTGCCAGCAGCGTAGAGGGAGCTAGCGGGAGGAAGACAGATACGCAGTATTTT.

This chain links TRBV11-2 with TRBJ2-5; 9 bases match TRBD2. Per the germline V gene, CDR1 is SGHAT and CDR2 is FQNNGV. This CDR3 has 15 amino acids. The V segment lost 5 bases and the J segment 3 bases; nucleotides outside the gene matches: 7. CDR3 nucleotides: TGTGCCAGCAGCGGTCGGACTAGCGAAAAAGAGACCCAGTACTTC. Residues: CASSGRTSEKETQYF.

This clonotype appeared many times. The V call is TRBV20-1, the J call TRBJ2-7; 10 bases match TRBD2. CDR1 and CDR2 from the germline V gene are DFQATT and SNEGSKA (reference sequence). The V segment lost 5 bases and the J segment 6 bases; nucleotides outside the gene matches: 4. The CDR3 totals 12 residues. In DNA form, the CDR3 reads TGCAGTGCTTATTTAGCGGGAGGCGAGCAGTACTTC. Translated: CSAYLAGGEQYF.

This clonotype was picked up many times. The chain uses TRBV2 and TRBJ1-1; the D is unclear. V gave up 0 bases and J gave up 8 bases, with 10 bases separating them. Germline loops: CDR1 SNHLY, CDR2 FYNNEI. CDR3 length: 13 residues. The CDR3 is CASSEARSGEAFF. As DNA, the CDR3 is TGTGCCAGCAGTGAAGCTAGATCGGGAGAAGCTTTCTTT.

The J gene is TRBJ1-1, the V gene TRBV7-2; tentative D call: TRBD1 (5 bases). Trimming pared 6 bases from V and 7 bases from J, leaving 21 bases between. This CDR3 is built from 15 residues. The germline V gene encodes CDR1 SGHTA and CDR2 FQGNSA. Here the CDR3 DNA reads TGTGCCAGCAGAACAACAAACGGGGGTGAAGGTGAAGCTTTCTTT. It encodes CASRTTNGGEGEAFF. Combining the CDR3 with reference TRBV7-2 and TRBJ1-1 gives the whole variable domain GAGVSQSPSNKVTEKGKDVELRCDPISGHTALYWYRQSLGQGLEFLIYFQGNSAPDKSGLPSDRFSAERTGGSVSTLTIQRTQQEDSAVYLCASRTTNGGEGEAFFGQGTRLTVV.

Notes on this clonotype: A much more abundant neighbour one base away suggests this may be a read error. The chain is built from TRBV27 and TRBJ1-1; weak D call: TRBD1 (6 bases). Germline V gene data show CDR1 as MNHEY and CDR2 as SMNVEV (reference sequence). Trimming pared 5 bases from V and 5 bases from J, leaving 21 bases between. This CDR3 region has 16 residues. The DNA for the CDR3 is TGTGCCAGCAGTCCGCACTACAGGGTCGGGGTAACTGAAGCTTTCTTT. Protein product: CASSPHYRVGVTEAFF.

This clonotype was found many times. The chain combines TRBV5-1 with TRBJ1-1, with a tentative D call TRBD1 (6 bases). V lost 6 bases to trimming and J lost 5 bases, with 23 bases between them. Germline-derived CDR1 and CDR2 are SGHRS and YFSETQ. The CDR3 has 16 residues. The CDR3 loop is CASTTRGRGGGTEAFF. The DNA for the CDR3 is TGCGCCAGCACCACACGGGGGCGCGGGGGGGGAACTGAAGCTTTCTTT. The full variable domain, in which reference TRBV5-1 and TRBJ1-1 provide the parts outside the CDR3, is KAGVTQTPRYLIKTRGQQVTLSCSPISGHRSVSWYQQTPGQGLQFLFEYFSETQRNKGNFPGRFSGRQFSNSRSEMNVSTLELGDSALYLCASTTRGRGGGTEAFFGQGTRLTVV.

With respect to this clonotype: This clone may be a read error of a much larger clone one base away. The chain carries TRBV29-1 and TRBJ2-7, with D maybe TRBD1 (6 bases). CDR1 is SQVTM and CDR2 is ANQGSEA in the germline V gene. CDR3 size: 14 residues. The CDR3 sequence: CSVKDSPGTYEQHF. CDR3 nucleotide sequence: TGCAGCGTTAAGGACAGTCCCGGGACCTACGAGCAGCACTTC.

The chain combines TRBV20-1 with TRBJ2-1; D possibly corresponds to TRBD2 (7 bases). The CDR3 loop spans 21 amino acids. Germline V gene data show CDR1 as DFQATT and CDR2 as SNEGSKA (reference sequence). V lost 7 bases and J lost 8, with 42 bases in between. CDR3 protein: CSVLGTKGGRGTGDRTDEQFF. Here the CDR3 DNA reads TGCAGTGTTTTAGGGACTAAAGGGGGACGAGGAACGGGAGATCGAACAGATGAGCAGTTCTTC.

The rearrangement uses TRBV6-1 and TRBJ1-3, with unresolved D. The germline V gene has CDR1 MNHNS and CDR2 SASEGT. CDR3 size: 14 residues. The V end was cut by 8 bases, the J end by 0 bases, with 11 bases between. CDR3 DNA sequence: TGTGCCAGCGATGAGGGTTCCTCTGGAAACACCATATATTTT. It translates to CASDEGSSGNTIYF.

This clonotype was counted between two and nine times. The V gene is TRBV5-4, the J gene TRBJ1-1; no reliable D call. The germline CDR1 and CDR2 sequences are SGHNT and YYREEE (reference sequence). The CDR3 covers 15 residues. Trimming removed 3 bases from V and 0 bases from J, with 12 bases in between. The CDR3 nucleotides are TGTGCCAGCAGCTCGAGAGAGGAGTTGAACACTGAAGCTTTCTTT. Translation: CASSSREELNTEAFF.

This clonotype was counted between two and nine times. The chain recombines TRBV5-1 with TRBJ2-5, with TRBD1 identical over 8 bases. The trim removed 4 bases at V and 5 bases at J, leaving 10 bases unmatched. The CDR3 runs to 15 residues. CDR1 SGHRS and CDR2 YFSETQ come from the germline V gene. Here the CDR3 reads CASSTVHRGDETQYF. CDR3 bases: TGCGCCAGCAGCACCGTTCACAGGGGGGATGAGACCCAGTACTTC.

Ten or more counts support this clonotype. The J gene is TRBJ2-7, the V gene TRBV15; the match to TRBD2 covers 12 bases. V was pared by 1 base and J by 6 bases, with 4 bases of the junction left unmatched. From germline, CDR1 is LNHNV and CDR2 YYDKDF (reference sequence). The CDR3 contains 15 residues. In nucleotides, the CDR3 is TGTGCCACCAGCAGAGTGACTAGCGGGAGTCTCGAGCAGTACTTC. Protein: CATSRVTSGSLEQYF. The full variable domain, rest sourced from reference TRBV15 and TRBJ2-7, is DAMVIQNPRYQVTQFGKPVTLSCSQTLNHNVMYWYQQKSSQAPKLLFHYYDKDFNNEADTPDNFQSRRPNTSFCFLDIRSPGLGDTAMYLCATSRVTSGSLEQYFGPGTRLTVT.

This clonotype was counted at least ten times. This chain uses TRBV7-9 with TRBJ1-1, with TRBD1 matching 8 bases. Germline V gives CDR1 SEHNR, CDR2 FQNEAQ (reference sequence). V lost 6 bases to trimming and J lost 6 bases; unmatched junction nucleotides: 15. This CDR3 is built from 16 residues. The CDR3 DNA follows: TGTGCCAGCAGTCGTTCAGGGGGCTCGATGACGGCTGAAGCTTTCTTT. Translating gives CASSRSGGSMTAEAFF.

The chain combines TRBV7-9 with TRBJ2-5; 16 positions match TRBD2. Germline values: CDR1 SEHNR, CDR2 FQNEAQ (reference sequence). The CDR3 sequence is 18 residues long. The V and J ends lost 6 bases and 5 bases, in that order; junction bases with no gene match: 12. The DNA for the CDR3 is TGTGCCAGCAGTCCAGGAGGGACTAGCGGGAGGGCCCGGGAGACCCAGTACTTC. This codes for CASSPGGTSGRARETQYF.

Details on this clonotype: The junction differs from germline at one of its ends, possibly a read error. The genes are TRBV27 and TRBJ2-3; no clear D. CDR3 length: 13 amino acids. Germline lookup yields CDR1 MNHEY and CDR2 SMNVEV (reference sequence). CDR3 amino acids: CARSLKGTDTQYF. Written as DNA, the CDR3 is TGTGCCAGAAGTTTAAAGGGAACAGATACGCAGTATTTT.

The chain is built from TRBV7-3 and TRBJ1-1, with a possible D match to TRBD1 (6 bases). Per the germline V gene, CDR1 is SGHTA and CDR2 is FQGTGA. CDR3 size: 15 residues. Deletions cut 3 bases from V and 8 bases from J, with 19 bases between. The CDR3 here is CASSFGVGGVGEAFF. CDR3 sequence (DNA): TGTGCCAGCAGCTTCGGAGTGGGGGGCGTAGGGGAAGCTTTCTTT.

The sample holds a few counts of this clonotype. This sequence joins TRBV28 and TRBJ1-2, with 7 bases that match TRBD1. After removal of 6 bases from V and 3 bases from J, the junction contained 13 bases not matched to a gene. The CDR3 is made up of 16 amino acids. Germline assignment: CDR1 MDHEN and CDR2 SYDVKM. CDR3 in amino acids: CASSIGLGQGDYGYTF. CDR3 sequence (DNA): TGTGCCAGCAGCATAGGTCTGGGGCAGGGGGACTATGGCTACACCTTC.

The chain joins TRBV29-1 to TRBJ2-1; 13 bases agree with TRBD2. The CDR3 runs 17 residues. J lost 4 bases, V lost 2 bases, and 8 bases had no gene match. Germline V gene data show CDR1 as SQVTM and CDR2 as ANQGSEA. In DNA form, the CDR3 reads TGCAGCGTTGAACCAGGGACTAGCGGGGCCCTTTACAATGAGCAGTTCTTC. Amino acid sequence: CSVEPGTSGALYNEQFF.

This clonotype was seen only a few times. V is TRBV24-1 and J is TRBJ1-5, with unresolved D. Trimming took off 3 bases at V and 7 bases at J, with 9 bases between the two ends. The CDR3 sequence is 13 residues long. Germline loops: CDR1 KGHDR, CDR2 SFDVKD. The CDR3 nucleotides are TGTGCCACCAGTGATGGGGTTGGACAGCCCCAGCATTTT. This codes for CATSDGVGQPQHF.

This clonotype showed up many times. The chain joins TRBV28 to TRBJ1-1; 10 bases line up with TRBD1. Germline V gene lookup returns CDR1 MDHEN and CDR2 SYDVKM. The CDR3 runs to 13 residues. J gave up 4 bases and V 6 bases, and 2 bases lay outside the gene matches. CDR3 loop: CASRDRGITEAFF. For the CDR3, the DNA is TGTGCCAGCAGGGACAGGGGGATCACTGAAGCTTTCTTT.

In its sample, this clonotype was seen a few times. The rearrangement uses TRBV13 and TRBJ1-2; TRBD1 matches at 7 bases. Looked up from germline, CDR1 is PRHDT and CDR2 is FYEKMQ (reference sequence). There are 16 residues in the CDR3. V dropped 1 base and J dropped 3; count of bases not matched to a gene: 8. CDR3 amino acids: CASSLDRNQGDYGYTF. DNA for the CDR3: TGTGCCAGCAGCTTAGATCGGAACCAGGGGGACTATGGCTACACCTTC.

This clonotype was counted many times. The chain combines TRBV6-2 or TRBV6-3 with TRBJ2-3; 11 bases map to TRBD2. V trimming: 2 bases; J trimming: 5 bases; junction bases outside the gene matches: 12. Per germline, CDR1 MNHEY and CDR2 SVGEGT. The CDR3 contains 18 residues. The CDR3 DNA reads TGTGCCAGCAGTTACCCAGGAGATAGCGGGAGGGAGGAAGATACGCAGTATTTT. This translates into CASSYPGDSGREEDTQYF.

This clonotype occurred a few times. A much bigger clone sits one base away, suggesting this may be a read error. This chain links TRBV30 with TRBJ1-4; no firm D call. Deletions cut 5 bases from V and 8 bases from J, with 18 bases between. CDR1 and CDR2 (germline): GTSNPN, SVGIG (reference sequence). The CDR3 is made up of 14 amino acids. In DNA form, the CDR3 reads TGTGCCTGGCCCCAGTCCGCCTTGGGCGAAAAACTGTTTTTT. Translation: CAWPQSALGEKLFF.

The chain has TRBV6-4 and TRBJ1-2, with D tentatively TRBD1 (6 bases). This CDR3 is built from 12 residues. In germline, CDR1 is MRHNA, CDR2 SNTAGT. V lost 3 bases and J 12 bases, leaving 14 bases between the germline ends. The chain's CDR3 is CASSDETGRHTF. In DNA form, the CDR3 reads TGTGCCAGCAGTGATGAGACAGGCCGGCACACCTTC.

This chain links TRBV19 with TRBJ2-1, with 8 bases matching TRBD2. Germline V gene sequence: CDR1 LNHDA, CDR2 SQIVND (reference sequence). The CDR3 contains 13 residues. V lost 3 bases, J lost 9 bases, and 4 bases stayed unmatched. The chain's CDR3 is CASSIGTSGEQFF. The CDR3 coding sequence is TGTGCCAGTAGTATTGGTACTAGCGGTGAGCAGTTCTTC.

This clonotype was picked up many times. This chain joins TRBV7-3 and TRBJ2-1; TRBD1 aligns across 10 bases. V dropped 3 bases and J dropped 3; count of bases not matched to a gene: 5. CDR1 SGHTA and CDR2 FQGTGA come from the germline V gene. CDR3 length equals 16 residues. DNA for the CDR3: TGTGCCAGCAGCTTCTCTCGGGACAGGGGCTACAATGAGCAGTTCTTC. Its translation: CASSFSRDRGYNEQFF. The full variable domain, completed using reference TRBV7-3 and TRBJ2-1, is GAGVSQTPSNKVTEKGKYVELRCDPISGHTALYWYRQSLGQGPEFLIYFQGTGAADDSGLPNDRFFAVRPEGSVSTLKIQRTERGDSAVYLCASSFSRDRGYNEQFFGPGTRLTVL.